This entry lists 23 T cell receptor beta chains sequenced from one sample in a study of blood T cell repertoires in COVID-19. Assay used: immunoSEQ multiplex PCR; TCRdb lists only in-frame clones, some missing. The top ten clones hold about 4.1% of a sample with more than 15,000 clones, about 90% of them seen once. The sequenced sample consisted of peripheral blood. These receptors all come from a human donor in a cohort sampled during active COVID-19.

This chain connects TRBV7-6 to TRBJ1-2; 7 nucleotides match TRBD1. The CDR3 loop spans 16 amino acids. J lost 1 base, V lost 1 base, and 6 bases had no gene match. Germline values: CDR1 SGHVS, CDR2 FNYEAQ. CDR3 sequence: CASSLGRDRLNYGYTF. CDR3 nucleotide sequence: TGTGCCAGCAGCTTAGGCCGGGACAGACTTAACTATGGCTACACCTTC.

The V and J genes are TRBV15 and TRBJ2-1; D is perhaps TRBD1 (6 bases). V dropped 7 bases and J dropped 7 bases, with 14 bases sitting between them. Germline V lookup: CDR1 LNHNV, CDR2 YYDKDF (reference sequence). This CDR3 is 13 amino acids long. This CDR3 is CATIPGHRNEQFF. The CDR3 bases are TGTGCCACCATCCCGGGACACCGGAATGAGCAGTTCTTC.

The gene calls are TRBV5-6 and TRBJ1-1, with a weak D call TRBD1 (5 bases). The V end was cut by 4 bases, the J end by 6 bases, with 22 bases between. Germline V gene sequence: CDR1 SGHDT, CDR2 YYEEEE. The CDR3 is 16 amino acids. The CDR3: CASSLGGTRRIPEAFF. CDR3 bases: TGTGCCAGCAGCCTCGGGGGGACCAGACGAATCCCTGAAGCTTTCTTT. Full variable domain (outside the CDR3, taken from reference TRBV5-6 and TRBJ1-1): DAGVTQSPTHLIKTRGQQVTLRCSPKSGHDTVSWYQQALGQGPQFIFQYYEEEERQRGNFPDRFSGHQFPNYSSELNVNALLLGDSALYLCASSLGGTRRIPEAFFGQGTRLTVV.

This clone was seen more than once but under ten times. The V and J genes are TRBV7-3 and TRBJ2-3; D unresolved. Germline CDR1 and CDR2: SGHTA and FQGTGA. V lost 4 bases to trimming and J lost 3 bases, with 17 bases between them. This CDR3 region has 16 residues. This chain's CDR3 is CASSSLTDLETDTQYF. CDR3 sequence (DNA): TGTGCCAGCAGCTCGCTGACTGATTTAGAAACAGATACGCAGTATTTT.

This chain uses TRBV6-2 or TRBV6-3 with TRBJ2-1, with 11 bases lining up with TRBD1. The CDR3 has 17 amino acids. V lost 0 bases and J lost 7; bases outside the gene matches: 8. Per germline, CDR1 MNHEY and CDR2 SVGEGT. CDR3 amino acids: CASSYSPGQGARNEQFF. The CDR3 DNA is TGTGCCAGCAGTTACTCCCCCGGACAGGGGGCGAGGAATGAGCAGTTCTTC.

The genes are TRBV7-2 and TRBJ2-3, with D possibly being TRBD2 (6 bases). V lost 5 bases and J lost 3, with 12 bases in between. This CDR3 comprises 14 residues. CDR1 and CDR2 from the germline V gene are SGHTA and FQGNSA. The CDR3 region has the DNA TGTGCCAGCAGCCCGCGGGGTAAAACAGATACGCAGTATTTT. This gives the protein CASSPRGKTDTQYF.

The chain employs TRBV21-1 and TRBJ2-7; the D call in the table, TRBD2, was not verified against the DNA. TRBV21-1 corresponds to a pseudogene. This CDR3 has 12 residues. CDR3 in amino acids: CASTPWGDEQYV. In DNA form, the CDR3 reads TGTGCCAGCACACCCTGGGGGGACGAGCAGTACGTC.

The chain recombines TRBV5-1 with TRBJ1-6, with D possibly being TRBD1 (6 bases). The V and J ends lost 1 base and 3 bases respectively, with 17 bases between them. CDR3 length equals 18 residues. Looked up from germline, CDR1 is SGHRS and CDR2 is YFSETQ. CDR3 residues: CASSLHARTANYNSPLHF. The CDR3 coding sequence is TGCGCCAGCAGCTTGCATGCCCGGACAGCGAACTATAATTCACCCCTCCACTTT.

V is TRBV5-1 and J is TRBJ2-5; no firm D call. The CDR3 contains 13 residues. The V end lost 0 bases, the J end lost 1 base, and 4 bases lay between the germline ends. Germline V gives CDR1 SGHRS, CDR2 YFSETQ. CDR3 region: CASSLAVQETQYF. Here the CDR3 DNA reads TGCGCCAGCAGCTTGGCCGTCCAAGAGACCCAGTACTTC.

V and J are TRBV6-5 and TRBJ2-5; 9 nucleotides agree with TRBD2. The germline V gene encodes CDR1 MNHEY and CDR2 SVGAGI. J lost 5 bases, V lost 7 bases, and 11 bases had no gene match. The CDR3 is 15 residues long. The CDR3 loop is CASTKRGERWETQYF. The DNA of the CDR3 is TGTGCCAGCACGAAGCGGGGGGAGAGGTGGGAGACCCAGTACTTC.

This clone was counted only a few times. The gene calls are TRBV7-9 and TRBJ2-1; D ambiguous. The CDR3 has 13 amino acids. The V end was cut by 5 bases, the J end by 8 bases, with 13 bases between. The germline gives CDR1 SEHNR, CDR2 FQNEAQ (reference sequence). CDR3 residues: CASSPQNWDEQFF. CDR3 DNA sequence: TGTGCCAGCAGCCCACAGAATTGGGATGAGCAGTTCTTC.

CDR3 sequence: CASSLVGTGDHDTLHF. CDR3 sequence (DNA): TGTGCCAGCAGCTTAGTGGGGACAGGGGATCACGACACCCTCCACTTT. J is TRBJ1-6 and V is TRBV11-2, with 10 bases identical to TRBD1. Germline-derived CDR1 and CDR2 are SGHAT and FQNNGV. CDR3 length: 16 residues. Losses at the gene ends were 1 base for V and 14 bases for J; bases not matched to a gene: 11.

The chain carries TRBV6-5 and TRBJ1-5; 7 nucleotides agree with TRBD1. V was clipped by 6 bases and J by 1 base; unmatched bases: 6. Looked up from germline, CDR1 is MNHEY and CDR2 is SVGAGI. The CDR3 consists of 15 residues. In nucleotides, the CDR3 is TGTGCCAGCAGCCAAGACAGGGTAAGCAATCAGCCCCAGCATTTT. This sequence encodes CASSQDRVSNQPQHF.

The chain has TRBV18 and TRBJ1-1; possible D gene TRBD1, 6 bases. CDR3 length: 13 residues. V lost 0 bases, J lost 11 bases, and 13 bases lay in between. Per germline, CDR1 KGHSH and CDR2 LQKENI. The DNA for the CDR3 is TGTGCCAGCTCACCACCCCTGGACAGCGAGGCTTTCTTT. It specifies CASSPPLDSEAFF.

The chain has TRBV29-1 and TRBJ2-3; a possible D gene is TRBD1 (5 bases). The CDR3 contains 15 residues. Germline values: CDR1 SQVTM, CDR2 ANQGSEA. Trimming removed 6 bases from V and 3 bases from J, with 19 bases in between. DNA for the CDR3: TGCAGCGTGGCACGACAGAAAGTTGAGACAGATACGCAGTATTTT. Translated, it gives CSVARQKVETDTQYF.

The chain couples TRBV7-3 to TRBJ2-1, with 7 bases lining up with TRBD2. The CDR3 is 16 residues long. The trim removed 4 bases at V and 4 bases at J, leaving 10 bases unmatched. CDR1 is SGHTA, CDR2 FQGTGA, per germline. The CDR3 reads CASSSQGRGAYNEQFF. DNA for the CDR3: TGTGCCAGCAGCTCCCAAGGGAGGGGCGCGTACAATGAGCAGTTCTTC.

CDR3 sequence reads: CASSYVQGQTNYGYTF. The CDR3 region has the DNA TGTGCCAGCAGTTACGTACAGGGACAAACTAACTATGGCTACACCTTC. J is TRBJ1-2 and V is TRBV6-2 or TRBV6-3; D is perhaps TRBD1 (6 bases). Germline V lookup: CDR1 MNHEY, CDR2 SVGEGT. The CDR3 is 16 amino acids. The V and J ends lost 2 bases and 0 bases respectively, with 13 bases between them.

The J gene is TRBJ2-1, the V gene TRBV27, with 7 bases matching TRBD2. CDR1 MNHEY and CDR2 SMNVEV come from the germline V gene (reference sequence). V shed 7 bases and J 0 bases; nucleotides not matched to a gene: 9. The CDR3 consists of 16 residues. Here the CDR3 DNA reads TGTGCCAGCACCCAACTAGCGAGGAGCTCCTACAATGAGCAGTTCTTC. Its translation: CASTQLARSSYNEQFF.

This clone was detected only once. The gene calls are TRBV18 and TRBJ2-5; a possible D gene is TRBD1 (6 bases). This CDR3 region has 14 residues. Germline V CDR1 and CDR2: KGHSH, LQKENI. V was pared by 2 bases and J by 1 base, with 8 bases between. CDR3 residues: CASSPGGFQETQYF. In nucleotides, the CDR3 is TGTGCCAGCTCACCAGGGGGCTTCCAAGAGACCCAGTACTTC.

The rearrangement links TRBV6-4 to TRBJ2-1; TRBD2 matches 9 bases. Germline V CDR1 and CDR2: MRHNA, SNTAGT. The CDR3 length is 15 residues. With 5 bases clipped from V and 2 bases from J, the junction kept 4 bases outside the gene matches. The CDR3 reads CASSPLAGTYNEQFF. Here the CDR3 DNA reads TGTGCCAGCAGTCCCCTAGCGGGAACCTACAATGAGCAGTTCTTC.

The chain employs TRBV5-6 and TRBJ2-7, with 10 bases that match TRBD1. This CDR3 comprises 17 residues. Losses at the gene ends were 4 bases for V and 4 bases for J; bases not matched to a gene: 14. The germline gives CDR1 SGHDT, CDR2 YYEEEE. The CDR3 is CASSRSPGTGAGYEQYV. DNA for the CDR3: TGTGCCAGCAGCAGATCGCCCGGGACAGGGGCGGGATACGAGCAGTACGTC.

The rearrangement uses TRBV18 and TRBJ2-2; possibly TRBD2 for D (5 bases). Germline CDR1 reads KGHSH; CDR2 reads LQKENI. CDR3 length: 14 residues. Trimming took 3 bases from V and 5 from J, leaving 10 bases between them. Here the CDR3 reads CASSPPTRTGELFF. DNA for the CDR3: TGTGCCAGCTCACCCCCCACTAGAACCGGGGAGCTGTTTTTT.

This clone was recorded once. The rearrangement joins TRBV9 to TRBJ2-1; 10 nucleotides agree with TRBD2. Germline V lookup: CDR1 SGDLS, CDR2 YYNGEE. V gave up 1 base and J gave up 9 bases; unmatched junction bases: 13. The CDR3 has 17 amino acids. The CDR3 is CASSVISASGSSGEQFF. CDR3 coding DNA: TGTGCCAGCAGCGTAATCTCGGCTAGCGGGAGTTCCGGTGAGCAGTTCTTC.